The 12 T cell receptor beta chains below were found in one sample sequenced in a study of cytomegalovirus exposure and HLA in healthy donors. The study ran its PCR with 60 Vbeta and 13 Jbeta primers. Sequencing was performed with immunoSEQ multiplex PCR; in TCRdb, only in-frame clones are kept and a portion is missing. The repertoire holds some 99,000 clones, with under 75% as singletons. The sequencing sample was made of PBMCs. Source of these receptors: a female donor in good health and CMV-seronegative.

The chain carries TRBV15 and TRBJ1-1; 8 positions agree with TRBD1. CDR1 is LNHNV, CDR2 YYDKDF, per germline (reference sequence). This CDR3 has 17 amino acids. J lost 6 bases, V lost 0 bases, and 12 bases had no gene match. The CDR3 reads CATSRDRAQGAEAEAFF. CDR3 in DNA: TGTGCCACCAGCAGAGATAGGGCCCAGGGGGCCGAGGCTGAAGCTTTCTTT.

The chain couples TRBV4-1 to TRBJ2-3; unclear D gene. With 1 base removed from V and 0 bases from J, the gap between germline ends came to 14 bases. The CDR3 spans 17 residues. Looked up from germline, CDR1 is MGHRA and CDR2 is YSYEKL. As DNA, the CDR3 is TGCGCCAGCAGCCAAGTGGGCAGAGTCACTAGCACAGATACGCAGTATTTT. Its protein product is CASSQVGRVTSTDTQYF.

This clone was seen a single time. The rearrangement uses TRBV29-1 and TRBJ2-7, with TRBD2 as a possible D gene (5 bases). CDR1 SQVTM and CDR2 ANQGSEA come from the germline V gene. This CDR3 spans 13 amino acids. V was clipped by 5 bases and J by 2 bases, with 13 bases between them. The CDR3: CSVRESPTYEQYF. The CDR3 DNA sequence: TGCAGCGTTAGGGAGTCCCCCACCTACGAGCAGTACTTC.

The chain employs TRBV2 and TRBJ2-7; TRBD1 matches 10 bases. The CDR3 is 15 residues long. The germline V gene has CDR1 SNHLY and CDR2 FYNNEI. Unmatched junction bases numbered 6, after V lost 4 bases and J lost 3 bases. The CDR3 loop is CASSGTGGVSYEQYF. The CDR3 DNA reads as TGTGCCAGCAGTGGGACAGGGGGGGTAAGCTACGAGCAGTACTTC.

V usage is TRBV4-3 and J usage is TRBJ2-7; 11 nucleotides align to TRBD2. The V and J ends lost 4 bases and 3 bases, in that order; junction bases with no gene match: 2. Germline lookup yields CDR1 LGHNA and CDR2 YSLEER. The CDR3 runs 14 residues. CDR3 in DNA: TGCGCCAGCAGCCCGACTAGCGGGGACTACGAGCAGTACTTC. It is translated as CASSPTSGDYEQYF.

The chain recombines TRBV9 with TRBJ2-1, with TRBD2 matching over 10 bases. V shed 4 bases, J shed 10 bases, and the junction held 14 bases outside the gene matches. Per germline, CDR1 SGDLS and CDR2 YYNGEE. The CDR3 totals 16 residues. The CDR3 nucleotides read TGTGCCAGCAGCCCCCAAGCTAGCGGGAGATCTTGGGAGCAGTTCTTC. Translating gives CASSPQASGRSWEQFF.

This clone has only a few counts. J is TRBJ1-5 and V is TRBV7-2; 7 positions agree with TRBD1. Per germline, CDR1 SGHTA and CDR2 FQGNSA. The V and J ends lost 5 bases and 3 bases, in that order; junction bases with no gene match: 7. The CDR3 length is 15 residues. In nucleotides, the CDR3 is TGTGCCAGCAGCCTACAGGGGAGGCTCAATCAGCCCCAGCATTTT. It is translated as CASSLQGRLNQPQHF.

This clone has only a few counts. The rearrangement uses TRBV5-1 and TRBJ1-2, with 10 bases that match TRBD1. CDR3 length: 16 amino acids. Trimming removed 4 bases from V and 6 bases from J; junction bases left unmatched: 12. CDR1 is SGHRS, CDR2 YFSETQ, per germline. The CDR3 region is CASSEGTGVSVDGYTF. CDR3 coding DNA: TGCGCCAGCAGCGAAGGGACAGGGGTGTCTGTAGATGGCTACACCTTC.

The J gene is TRBJ2-3, the V gene TRBV5-1; 8 bases agree with TRBD2. The CDR3 extends over 15 amino acids. With V trimmed by 6 bases and J by 2 bases, 8 bases remained unmatched. The germline gives CDR1 SGHRS, CDR2 YFSETQ. This chain's CDR3 is CASTRSGGNTDTQYF. DNA of the CDR3: TGCGCCAGCACACGAAGCGGGGGAAACACAGATACGCAGTATTTT.

For the CDR3, the DNA is TGTGCCAGCAGAGGACAGGGGGAGACAGATACGCAGTATTTT. Amino acids: CASRGQGETDTQYF. V and J are TRBV4-2 and TRBJ2-3; 10 positions agree with TRBD1. Trimming at V came to 6 bases and at J to 3 bases, leaving 3 bases not matched to a gene. CDR1 and CDR2 from the germline V gene are LGHNA and YNFKEQ. This CDR3 region has 14 residues.

This sequence joins TRBV7-9 and TRBJ1-1; 7 bases are shared with TRBD1. V was clipped by 5 bases and J by 4 bases; unmatched bases: 4. The CDR3 length is 13 residues. CDR1 and CDR2 from the germline V gene are SEHNR and FQNEAQ (reference sequence). The CDR3 reads CASSETGTTEAFF. The CDR3 DNA follows: TGTGCCAGCAGCGAGACAGGGACCACTGAAGCTTTCTTT.

This clone has a handful of counts. The CDR3 here is CASRRTGLGFTDTQYF. The CDR3 DNA sequence: TGTGCCAGCCGAAGGACAGGTCTTGGCTTCACAGATACGCAGTATTTT. The chain recombines TRBV2 with TRBJ2-3, with 7 bases identical to TRBD1. Germline CDR1 SNHLY, CDR2 FYNNEI. V was pared by 8 bases and J by 2 bases, with 13 bases of the junction left unmatched. CDR3 size: 16 residues.